This TCR beta chain was profiled in a study of blood T cell repertoires in COVID-19. Study in general: The origin of the acute and convalescent COVID-19 samples was the United States, Italy and Spain. Nucleic acid was either cDNA or gDNA, and it came from T cells, B-cell-depleted T cells, or PBMCs.

In the authors' methods: For nucleated cells, counts were estimated from reference gene primer amplification. Clones were sequenced by immunoSEQ multiplex PCR, and TCRdb holds only the in-frame ones, with some missing. From that table come the V and J calls and clone size; the DNA was used to work out D and trimming. Of 250,000 to 350,000 clones in the sample, approximately 91% were seen once. From germline, CDR1 is WNHNN and CDR2 SYGVQD (reference sequence). This CDR3 spans 13 amino acids. V lost 8 bases to trimming and J lost 6 bases, with 17 bases between them. Seattle's enrolled individuals joined amid active infection and were then monitored longitudinally.

The chain links TRBV10-1 to TRBJ2-7; TRBD2 is a possible D gene (6 bases). The clonotype originates from a woman aged 30 to 39 with COVID-19, enrolled during active disease. Material: peripheral blood. The DNA of the CDR3 is TGCGCCAGCGGACCGACTAGAAACTCCGAGCAGTACTTC. The encoded protein is CASGPTRNSEQYF.